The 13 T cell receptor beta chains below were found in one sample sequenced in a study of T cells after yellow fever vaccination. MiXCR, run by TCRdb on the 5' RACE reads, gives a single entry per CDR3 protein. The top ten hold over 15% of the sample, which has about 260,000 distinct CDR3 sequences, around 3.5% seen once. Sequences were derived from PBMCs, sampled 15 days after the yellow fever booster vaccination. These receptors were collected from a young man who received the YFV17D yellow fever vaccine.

This chain's CDR3 is CASKMTGGTVGEQYF. The CDR3, as DNA: TGCGCCAGCAAGATGACAGGGGGCACGGTCGGCGAGCAGTACTTC. V gene TRBV5-1 combines with J gene TRBJ2-7; 10 bases fit TRBD1. With 6 bases clipped from V and 6 bases from J, the junction kept 12 bases outside the gene matches. The length of the CDR3 is 15 residues. CDR1 and CDR2 from the germline V gene are SGHRS and YFSETQ.

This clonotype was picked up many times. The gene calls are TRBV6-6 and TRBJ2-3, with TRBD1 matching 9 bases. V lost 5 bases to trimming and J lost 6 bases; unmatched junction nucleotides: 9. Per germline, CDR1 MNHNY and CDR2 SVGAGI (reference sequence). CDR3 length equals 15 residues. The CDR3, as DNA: TGTGCCAGCAGTGACCCGGACAGGGGTGAGGATACGCAGTATTTT. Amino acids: CASSDPDRGEDTQYF.

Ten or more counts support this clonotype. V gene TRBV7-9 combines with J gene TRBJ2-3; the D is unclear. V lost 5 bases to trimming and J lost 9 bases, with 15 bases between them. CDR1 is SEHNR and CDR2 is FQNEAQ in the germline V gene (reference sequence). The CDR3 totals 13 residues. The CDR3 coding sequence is TGTGCCAGCAGCCCCCGTCCGGTCGACACGCAGTATTTT. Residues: CASSPRPVDTQYF.

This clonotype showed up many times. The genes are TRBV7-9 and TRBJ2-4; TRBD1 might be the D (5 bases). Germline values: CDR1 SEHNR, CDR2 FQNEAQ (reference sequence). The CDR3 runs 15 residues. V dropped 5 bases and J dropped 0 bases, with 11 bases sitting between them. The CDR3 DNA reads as TGTGCCAGCAGCCAAGCCAGGGTAGCCAAAAACATTCAGTACTTC. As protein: CASSQARVAKNIQYF.

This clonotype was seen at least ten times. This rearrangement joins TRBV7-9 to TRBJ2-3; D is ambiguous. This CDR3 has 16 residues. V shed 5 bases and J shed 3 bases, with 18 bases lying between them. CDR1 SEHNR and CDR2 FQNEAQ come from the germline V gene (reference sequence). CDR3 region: CASSPNRAQGTDTQYF. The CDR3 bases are TGTGCCAGCAGCCCAAACCGGGCCCAAGGGACAGATACGCAGTATTTT.

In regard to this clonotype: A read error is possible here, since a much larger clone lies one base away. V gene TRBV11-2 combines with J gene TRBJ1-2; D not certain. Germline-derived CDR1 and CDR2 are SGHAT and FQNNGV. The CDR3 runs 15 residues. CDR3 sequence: CACSLARALNYGYTF. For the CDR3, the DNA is TGTGCCTGCAGCTTAGCACGGGCTCTTAACTATGGCTACACCTTC.

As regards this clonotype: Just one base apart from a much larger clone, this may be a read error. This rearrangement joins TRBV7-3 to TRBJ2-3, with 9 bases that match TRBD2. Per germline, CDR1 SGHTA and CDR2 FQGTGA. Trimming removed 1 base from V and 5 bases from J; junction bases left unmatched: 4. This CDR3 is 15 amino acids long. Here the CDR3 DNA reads TGTGCCAGCAGCTTAATGGCGGGGGGGAGAGATACGCAGTATTTT. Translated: CASSLMAGGRDTQYF. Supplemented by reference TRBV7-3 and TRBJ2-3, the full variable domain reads GAGVSQTPSNKVTEKGKYVELRCDPISGHTALYWYRQSLGQGPEFLIYFQGTGAADDSGLPNDRFFAVRPEGSVSTLKIQRTERGDSAVYLCASSLMAGGRDTQYFGPGTRLTVL.

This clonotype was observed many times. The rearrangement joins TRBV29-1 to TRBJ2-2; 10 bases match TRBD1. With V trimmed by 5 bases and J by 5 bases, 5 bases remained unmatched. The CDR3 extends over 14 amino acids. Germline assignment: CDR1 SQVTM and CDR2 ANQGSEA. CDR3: CSVTGTGVTGELFF. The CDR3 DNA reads TGCAGCGTTACCGGGACAGGGGTAACCGGGGAGCTGTTTTTT.

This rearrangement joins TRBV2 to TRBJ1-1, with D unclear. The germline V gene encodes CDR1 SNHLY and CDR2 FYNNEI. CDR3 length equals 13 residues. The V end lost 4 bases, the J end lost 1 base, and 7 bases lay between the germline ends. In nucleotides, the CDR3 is TGTGCCAGCAGTGTCGTGGGGAACACTGAAGCTTTCTTT. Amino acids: CASSVVGNTEAFF.

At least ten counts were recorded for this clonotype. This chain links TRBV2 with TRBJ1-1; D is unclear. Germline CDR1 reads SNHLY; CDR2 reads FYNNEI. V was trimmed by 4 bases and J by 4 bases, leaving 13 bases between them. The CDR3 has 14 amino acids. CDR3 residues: CASSGGRFSTEAFF. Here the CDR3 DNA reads TGTGCCAGCAGTGGGGGAAGGTTTAGCACTGAAGCTTTCTTT.

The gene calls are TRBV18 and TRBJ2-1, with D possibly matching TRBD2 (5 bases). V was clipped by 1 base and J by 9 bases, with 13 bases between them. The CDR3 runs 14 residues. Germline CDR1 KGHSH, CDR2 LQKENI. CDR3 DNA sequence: TGTGCCAGCTCACCACAGGGAGAGTCGAGTGAGCAGTTCTTC. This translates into CASSPQGESSEQFF.

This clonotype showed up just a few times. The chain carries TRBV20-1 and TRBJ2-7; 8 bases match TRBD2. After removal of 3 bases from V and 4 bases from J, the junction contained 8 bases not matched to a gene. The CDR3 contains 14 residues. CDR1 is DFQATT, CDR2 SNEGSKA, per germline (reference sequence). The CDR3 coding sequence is TGCAGTGCTAGCGGGGGGGCTGGCGATTACGAGCAGTACTTC. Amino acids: CSASGGAGDYEQYF.

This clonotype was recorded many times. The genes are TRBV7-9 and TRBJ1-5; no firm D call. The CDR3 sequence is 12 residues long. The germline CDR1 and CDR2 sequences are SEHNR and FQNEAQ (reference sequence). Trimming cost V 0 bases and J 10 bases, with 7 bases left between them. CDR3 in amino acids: CASSLAEGPQHF. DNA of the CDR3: TGTGCCAGCAGCTTAGCAGAGGGACCCCAGCATTTT.